The source of this T cell receptor (beta chain) is a study of T cell responses to AZD1222 COVID-19 vaccine. Study results and limitations: Repertoire samples came only from after the peak T cell response. Once two AZD1222 doses were given, Spike-specific TCR breadth and depth went up. Only six or seven AZD1222 recipients were seropositive at baseline.

Note on this clone: Its antigen is not identified.

The CDR3 contains 14 residues. Germline V lookup: CDR1 SGHAT, CDR2 FQNNGV. With 0 bases removed from V and 1 base from J, the gap between germline ends came to 6 bases. Sequenced by immunoSEQ multiplex PCR; TCRdb stores in-frame clones only, minus some. The sample lists approximately 110,000 clones; around 89% were seen once. The chain employs TRBV11-2 and TRBJ1-1; D remains ambiguous. Sequencing used peripheral blood, obtained on day 0 of AZD1222 vaccination. The sequence derives from an adult in good health. The CDR3 sequence: CASSLESGNTEAFF. Written as DNA, the CDR3 is TGTGCCAGCAGCTTAGAGTCCGGGAACACTGAAGCTTTCTTT.